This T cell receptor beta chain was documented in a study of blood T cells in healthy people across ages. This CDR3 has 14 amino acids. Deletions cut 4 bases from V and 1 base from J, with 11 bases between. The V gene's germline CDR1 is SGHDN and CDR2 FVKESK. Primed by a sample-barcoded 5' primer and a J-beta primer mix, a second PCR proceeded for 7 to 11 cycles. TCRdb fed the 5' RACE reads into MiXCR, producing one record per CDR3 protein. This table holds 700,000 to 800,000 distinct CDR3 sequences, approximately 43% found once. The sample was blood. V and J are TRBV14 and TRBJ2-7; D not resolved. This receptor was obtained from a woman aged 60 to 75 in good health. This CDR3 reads CASSPRSWSYEQYF. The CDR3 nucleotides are TGTGCCAGCAGCCCCAGGAGTTGGTCCTACGAGCAGTACTTC. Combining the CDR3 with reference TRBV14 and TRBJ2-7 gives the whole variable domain EAGVTQFPSHSVIEKGQTVTLRCDPISGHDNLYWYRRVMGKEIKFLLHFVKESKQDESGMPNNRFLAERTGGTYSTLKVQPAELEDSGVYFCASSPRSWSYEQYFGPGTRLTVT.